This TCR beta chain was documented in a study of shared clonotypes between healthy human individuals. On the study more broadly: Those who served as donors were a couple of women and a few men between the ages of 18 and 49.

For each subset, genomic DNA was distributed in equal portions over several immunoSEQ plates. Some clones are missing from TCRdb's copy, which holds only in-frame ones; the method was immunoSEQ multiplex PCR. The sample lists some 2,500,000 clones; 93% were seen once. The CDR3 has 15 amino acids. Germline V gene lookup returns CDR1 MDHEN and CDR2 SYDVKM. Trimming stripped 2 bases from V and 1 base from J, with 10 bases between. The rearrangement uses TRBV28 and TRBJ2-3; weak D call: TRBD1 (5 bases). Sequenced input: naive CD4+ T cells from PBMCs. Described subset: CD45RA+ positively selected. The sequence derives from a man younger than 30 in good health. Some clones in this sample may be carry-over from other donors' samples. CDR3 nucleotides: TGTGCCAGCAGTTTAGAACCCAGGGGCACAGATACGCAGTATTTT. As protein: CASSLEPRGTDTQYF.